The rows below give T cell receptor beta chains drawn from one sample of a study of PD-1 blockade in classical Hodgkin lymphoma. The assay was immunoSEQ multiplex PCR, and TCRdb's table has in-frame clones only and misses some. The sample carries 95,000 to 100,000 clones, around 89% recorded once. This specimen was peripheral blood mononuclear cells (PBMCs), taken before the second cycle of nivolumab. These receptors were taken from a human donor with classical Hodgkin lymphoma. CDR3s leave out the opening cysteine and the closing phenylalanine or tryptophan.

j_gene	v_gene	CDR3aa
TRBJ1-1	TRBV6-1	ASTLNTEAF
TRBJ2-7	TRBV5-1	ASSEKMEEYEQY
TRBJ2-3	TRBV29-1	SVGPSVRPSTDTQY
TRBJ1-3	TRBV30	AWNRDSGNTIY
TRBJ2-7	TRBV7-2	ASSLVSATYEQY
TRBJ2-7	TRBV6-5	ASSYGTGIYEQY
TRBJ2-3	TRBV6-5	ASSYGGVGTDTQY
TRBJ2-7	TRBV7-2	ASSFGSGPYEQY
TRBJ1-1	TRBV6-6	ASSYQRRNTEAF
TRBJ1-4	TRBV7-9	ASARDRGVEKLF
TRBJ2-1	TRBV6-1	ASSGGRANEQF
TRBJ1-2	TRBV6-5	ASSPLTGRYGYT
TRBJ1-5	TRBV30	AWSAGDANQPQH
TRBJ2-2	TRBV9	ASSVGDHGELF
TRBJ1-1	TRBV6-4	ASSDTDRATEAF
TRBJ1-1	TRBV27	ASSTVYRVNTEAF
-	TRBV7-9	ASSPPIVYEQY
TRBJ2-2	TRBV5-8	ASSSNTGELF
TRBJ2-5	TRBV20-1	SARQGETQY
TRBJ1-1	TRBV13	ASSLSGSRVRLTEAF
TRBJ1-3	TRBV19	ASSSVIFGNTIY
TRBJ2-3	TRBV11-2	ASSRATPTSTDTQY